This T cell receptor (beta chain) was recovered during a study of graft-versus-host responses after intestinal transplantation. Study information: Transplants were multivisceral, liver-intestinal, or isolated intestinal. All recipients got anti-thymocyte globulin induction, then tacrolimus and steroids for approximately 3 years.

The CDR3 has 14 residues. Between the trimmed V and J ends, which lost 7 bases and 1 base, there was a span of 13 bases. The germline V gene has CDR1 SGHVS and CDR2 FQNEAQ. Sequenced by immunoSEQ multiplex PCR; TCRdb stores in-frame clones only, minus some. The top ten hold 0.35% to 0.55% of the sample, which has approximately 46,000 clones, approximately 84% seen once. Findings and caveats of the study: Allografts carried high graft-versus-host to host-versus-graft clonal ratios in patients having graft-donor T cell macrochimerism. Investigators detected GvH clones in recipient marrow, with some emerging earlier in ileum or blood.

To note about this clone: Its antigen is currently unknown. The sample has other DNA sequences that encode this CDR3 too.

The source is a human donor who was the organ donor for an intestinal transplant. The chain employs TRBV7-8 and TRBJ2-5; tentatively, D is TRBD1 (6 bases). The starting material was unstimulated CD4+ T cells sorted from spleen or lymph node cells, obtained before transplant. This CDR3 is CASTEGGPQETQYF. In nucleotides, the CDR3 is TGTGCCAGCACGGAAGGGGGTCCCCAAGAGACCCAGTACTTC.